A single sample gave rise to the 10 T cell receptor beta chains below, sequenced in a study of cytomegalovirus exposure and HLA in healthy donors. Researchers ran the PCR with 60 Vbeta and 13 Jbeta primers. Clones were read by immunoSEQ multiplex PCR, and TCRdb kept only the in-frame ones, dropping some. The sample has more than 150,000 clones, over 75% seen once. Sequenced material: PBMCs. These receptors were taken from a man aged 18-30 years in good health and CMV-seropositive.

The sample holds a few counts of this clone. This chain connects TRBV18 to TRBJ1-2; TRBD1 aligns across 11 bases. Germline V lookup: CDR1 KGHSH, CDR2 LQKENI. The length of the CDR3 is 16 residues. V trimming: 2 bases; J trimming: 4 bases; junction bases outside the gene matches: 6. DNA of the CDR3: TGTGCCAGCTCACCAAGGACAGGGGGCGATGGCTATGGCTACACCTTC. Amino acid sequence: CASSPRTGGDGYGYTF.

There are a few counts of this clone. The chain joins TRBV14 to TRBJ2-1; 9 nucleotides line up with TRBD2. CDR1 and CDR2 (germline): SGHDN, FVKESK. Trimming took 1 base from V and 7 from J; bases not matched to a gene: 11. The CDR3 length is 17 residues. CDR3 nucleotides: TGTGCCAGCAGCCAAGTCCTTGGCGGGGGGGCCCCTAATGAGCAGTTCTTC. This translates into CASSQVLGGGAPNEQFF.

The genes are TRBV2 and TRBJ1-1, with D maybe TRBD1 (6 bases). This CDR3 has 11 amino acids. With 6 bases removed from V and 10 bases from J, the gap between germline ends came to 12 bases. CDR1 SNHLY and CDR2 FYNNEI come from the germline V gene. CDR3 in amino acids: CASRGGETAFF. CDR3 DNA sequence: TGTGCCAGCAGAGGGGGGGAAACAGCTTTCTTT.

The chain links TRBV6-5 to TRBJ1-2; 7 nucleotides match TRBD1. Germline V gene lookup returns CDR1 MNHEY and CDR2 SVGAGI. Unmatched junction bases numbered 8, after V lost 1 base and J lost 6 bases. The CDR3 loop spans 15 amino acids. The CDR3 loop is CASSYLQGSYNGYTF. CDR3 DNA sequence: TGTGCCAGCAGTTACTTACAGGGGAGTTATAATGGCTACACCTTC.

CDR3 coding DNA: TGTGCCAGCTCACCACCGGAGCGGGGTCTTGTAGAGCAGTTCTTC. Protein sequence: CASSPPERGLVEQFF. The chain combines TRBV18 with TRBJ2-1; 7 bases map to TRBD2. From germline, CDR1 is KGHSH and CDR2 LQKENI. V was clipped by 0 bases and J by 10 bases; unmatched bases: 9. CDR3 size: 15 residues.

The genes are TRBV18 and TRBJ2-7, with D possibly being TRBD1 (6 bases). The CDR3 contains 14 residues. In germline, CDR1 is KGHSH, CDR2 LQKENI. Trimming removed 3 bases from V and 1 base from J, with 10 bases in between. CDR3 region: CASSPEGVSYEQYF. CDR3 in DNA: TGTGCCAGCTCACCCGAGGGGGTTTCCTACGAGCAGTACTTC.

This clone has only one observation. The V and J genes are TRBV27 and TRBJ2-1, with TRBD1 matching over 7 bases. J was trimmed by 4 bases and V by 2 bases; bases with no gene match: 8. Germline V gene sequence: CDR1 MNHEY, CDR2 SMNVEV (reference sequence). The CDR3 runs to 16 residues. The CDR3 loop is CASSLVSGTAYNEQFF. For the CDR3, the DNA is TGTGCCAGCAGTTTAGTGTCCGGGACAGCTTACAATGAGCAGTTCTTC.

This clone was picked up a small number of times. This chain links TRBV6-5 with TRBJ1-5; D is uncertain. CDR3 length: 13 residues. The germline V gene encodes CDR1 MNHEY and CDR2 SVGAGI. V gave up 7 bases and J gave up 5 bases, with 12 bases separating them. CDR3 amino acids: CASKGGNDQPQHF. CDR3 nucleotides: TGTGCCAGCAAGGGAGGGAACGATCAGCCCCAGCATTTT.

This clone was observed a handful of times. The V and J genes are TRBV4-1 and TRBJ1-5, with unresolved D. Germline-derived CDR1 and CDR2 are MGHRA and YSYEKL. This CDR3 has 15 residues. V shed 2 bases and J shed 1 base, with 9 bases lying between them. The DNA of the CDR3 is TGCGCCAGCAGCCAAAATAGAGGGAGCAATCAGCCCCAGCATTTT. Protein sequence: CASSQNRGSNQPQHF.

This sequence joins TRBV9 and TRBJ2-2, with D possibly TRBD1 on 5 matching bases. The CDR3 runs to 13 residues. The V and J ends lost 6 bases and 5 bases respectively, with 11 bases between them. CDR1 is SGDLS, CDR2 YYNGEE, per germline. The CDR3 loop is CASKGIGTGELFF. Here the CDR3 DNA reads TGTGCCAGCAAGGGGATTGGGACCGGGGAGCTGTTTTTT.